This T cell receptor delta chain derives from a study of DNA immune sequencing with unique molecular identifiers. Overall study: Fluorescence-activated cell sorting enriched γδ T cells from PBMC.

The CDR3 spans 17 residues. Germline CDR1 reads GEAIGNYY; CDR2 reads EKD. All 8 TRDV and 4 TRDJ genes were targeted in 32-plex amplification of genomic DNA. In 2 to 4 barcoding PCR cycles, molecules received a 12-nucleotide UMI, then adapter PCR followed. TCRdb reanalysed the multiplex PCR reads via CATT. Of fewer than 2,500 delta-chain clones listed, about 20% are singletons. In the case of this clone: A far larger clone differs by one base, so this is likely a read error.

V gene TRDV2 combines with J gene TRDJ1; 7 bases line up with TRDD3. The sequencing input was gamma-delta T cells from PBMCs. The TCR was taken from a human donor in good health. The CDR3 DNA follows: TGTGCCTGTGACACCCTTACTGGGGAGCCGTACACCTATAAACTCATCTTT. It yields the protein CACDTLTGEPYTYKLIF.